This entry describes one TCR beta chain. Antigen specificity is unknown. The data belong to a study of cytomegalovirus exposure and HLA in healthy donors. Germline lookup yields CDR1 LNHDA and CDR2 SQIVND (reference sequence). V lost 3 bases, J lost 0 bases, and 15 bases lay in between. The CDR3 is 16 residues long. TCRdb's copy holds only in-frame clones and misses some; the assay was immunoSEQ multiplex PCR. The sample yields 200,000 or so clones, just over 90% seen once. Regarding the study as a whole: The study designated around 150 TCR beta chains cytomegalovirus-associated. In vitro checks showed that a few CMV-associated chains really do target CMV antigens. Reports described diagnosis of cytomegalovirus status by the classifier as highly specific and sensitive.

The genes are TRBV19 and TRBJ2-7, with D possibly matching TRBD1 (5 bases). This sequence was found in a young woman in good health and CMV-seronegative. Sequencing used PBMCs. CDR3 bases: TGTGCCAGTAGTATTAGCCCAGGGCCCGTCTCCTACGAGCAGTACTTC. It codes for CASSISPGPVSYEQYF.